The present TCR beta chain was sequenced within a study of T cell responses to AZD1222 COVID-19 vaccine (dated by TCRdb to 2020 to 2022). For the study in its entirety: A total of around 240 trial participants underwent TCR sequencing, of whom 200 to 220 received two doses of AZD1222 and about 25 received two doses of the MenACWY control vaccine. Enrollment into the trials was organized by age into subgroups of 18-55, 56-69 and 70-plus years, and those subgroups contained 148, 28 and 57 TCR-sequenced participants, respectively.

The CDR3 regions of human TCRbeta chains were analyzed by immunosequencing. The source study handled its data this way. Repertoire TCRs were checked for matches against a reference library of SARS-CoV-2-specific TCRs that had been generated using the MIRA antigen-specificity platform. Breadth was defined as the fraction of unique TCRs that were SARS-CoV-2-associated, and depth was defined as the fraction of total T cells that were SARS-CoV-2-associated. Using the MIRA data, each spike-specific TCR was mapped to the spike region that the TCR reacts to and placed in a CD4 or CD8 class. Log10-transformed breadth and depth values were compared by one-way ANOVA with Sidak's multiple comparisons tests. This immuneACCESS table, as held by TCRdb, lists in-frame sequences with V and J called but not all clones. Of the missing ones, under half trace to an unresolved V gene in checked studies; the others have no known cause. V and J calls and clone size come straight from that table; D and trimming were deduced from the DNA. Present in this sample are 160,000 or so clones, approximately 90% of which were seen just once. The ten most abundant clones make up about 1.6% of the sample.

The time point label of this sample denotes: about 28 days (+/-7) after the second vaccine dose. AZD1222 recipients given second doses at about 4 weeks or at about 12 weeks were pooled, since spike-specific TCR depth and breadth were not found to differ between the two schedules. The vaccinee samples were drawn from two UK trials, COV001 and COV002, one of which was a single-blind randomized controlled phase 2/3 trial testing AZD1222 (ChAdOx1 nCoV-19) in healthy adults. Trial participant PBMC samples were collected at day 0 and day 28 after the second dose for TCRbeta chain sequencing. The full study reports these points: Conclusions about previously exposed vaccinees are limited because only 6 or 7 AZD1222 recipients were SARS-CoV-2 seropositive at baseline. Participants were mostly white British and included more females than males, and it was suggested by the authors that clonal diversity may have been underestimated. The 56-69-year group was small, and its depth increase did not reach significance, likely because of low power. Reportedly, almost half of the unique spike-specific TCRs recognized epitopes lying outside the regions that are mutated in the B.1.351 and B.1.1.7 variants. Because no day 14 peak-response samples were available, repertoires were characterized only after the peak T cell response. The whole spike protein was spanned by vaccine-associated CD4 TCRs, and dominant responses were seen in regions 160-218 and 743-854. After two AZD1222 doses, spike-specific TCR breadth and depth were significantly higher than at day 0 and than in MenACWY recipients.

Including the terminal cysteine and phenylalanine, the CDR3 comprises 13 residues. The read is trimmed to its CDR3 DNA, 39 bases read in frame from base 1. From the germline V gene, CDR1 is MDHEN and CDR2 is SYDVKM. V is cut by 5 bases and J by 7 bases, and the space between the germline ends is 11 bases. On this clone itself: Its antigen is unknown. No much larger clonotype is one base removed from it; base qualities were not supplied.

In this chain, TRBV28 is recombined with TRBJ1-4, with a weak D call of TRBD1 (5 bases match). This sequence originates from an adult who received the AZD1222 COVID-19 vaccine. Source: peripheral blood, taken 28 days after the second AZD1222 dose. The CDR3 reads as follows: CASSGTIGEKLFF. The DNA sequence is given as TGTGCCAGCAGTGGGACCATCGGTGAAAAACTGTTTTTT.